These T cell receptor beta chains were read from a single sample in a study of T cell repertoires in cytomegalovirus infection. MiXCR was run by TCRdb on the reads, yielding one entry per CDR3 protein. The sample has 200,000 to 300,000 distinct CDR3 sequences; approximately 14% are singletons. Specimen: PBMCs. The source is a human donor in good health (CMV status not recorded). Some clones in this sample may be carry-over from other donors' samples. The CDR3 runs from the conserved cysteine through the conserved F or W. The D gene is left open where the match is weak. Size is stated for part of the rows, as once, few or many counts, or as a class when the clone is expanded.

TRBJ1-5,.,TRBV6-2/TRBV6-3,many,CASSPGTAYSNQPQHF,TGTGCCAGCAGTCCAGGGACGGCCTATAGCAATCAGCCCCAGCATTTT
TRBJ1-2,.,TRBV14,many,CASSQAPGIFYGYTF,TGTGCCAGCAGCCAAGCGCCAGGGATCTTCTATGGCTACACCTTC
TRBJ1-2,.,TRBV2,many,CASSERGGYTF,TGTGCCAGCAGTGAAAGGGGCGGCTACACCTTC
TRBJ2-3,.,TRBV7-9,many,CASDPLGGTTDTQYF,TGTGCCAGCGACCCCCTCGGAGGGACCACAGATACGCAGTATTTT
TRBJ1-2,.,TRBV7-2,many,CASSLVWGDGYTF,TGTGCCAGCAGCTTAGTGTGGGGAGATGGCTACACCTTC
TRBJ1-1,.,TRBV12-3/TRBV12-4,many,CASSFSTDEAFF,TGTGCCAGCAGTTTCAGCACAGATGAAGCTTTCTTT
TRBJ2-2,TRBD2,TRBV5-3,.,CASTRPGGSTGELFF,TGTGCCAGCACTCGTCCGGGAGGCTCGACCGGGGAGCTGTTTTTT
TRBJ2-2,TRBD1,TRBV19,few,CASRTGQAGELFF,TGTGCCAGTCGGACAGGGCAGGCCGGGGAGCTGTTTTTT
TRBJ1-1,.,TRBV5-6,few,CASSLVLSEAFF,TGTGCCAGCAGCTTGGTCCTTTCGGAGGCTTTCTTT
TRBJ2-7,.,TRBV20-1,few,CSAPRGNYEQYF,TGCAGTGCTCCCAGGGGTAACTACGAGCAGTACTTC
TRBJ2-3,.,TRBV7-8,many,CASSGRDTQYF,TGTGCCAGCAGCGGACGGGATACGCAGTATTTT
TRBJ2-7,TRBD1,TRBV6-2/TRBV6-3,many,CASSRTGPYEQYF,TGTGCCAGCAGTCGGACAGGGCCCTACGAGCAGTACTTC
TRBJ1-1,TRBD1,TRBV5-4,few,CASRGSGGDVTEAFF,TGTGCCAGCAGGGGTTCAGGGGGCGACGTCACTGAAGCTTTCTTT
TRBJ2-1,TRBD2,TRBV9,.,CASSRLAGNNEQFF,TGTGCCAGCAGCCGACTAGCGGGAAACAATGAGCAGTTCTTC
TRBJ1-2,TRBD1,TRBV6-2/TRBV6-3,few,CASSGSGTGLVGYTF,TGTGCCAGCAGCGGATCGGGGACAGGGCTGGTTGGCTACACCTTC
TRBJ2-1,TRBD2,TRBV28,few,CASSPTGTTIYNEQFF,TGTGCCAGCAGTCCAACCGGGACTACGATCTACAATGAGCAGTTCTTC
TRBJ2-2,.,TRBV6-1,.,CASSRGQGGGTGELFF,TGTGCCAGCAGCCGCGGACAGGGCGGGGGCACCGGGGAGCTGTTTTTT
TRBJ2-6,.,TRBV28,many,CASSIGASGANVLTF,TGTGCCAGCAGTATCGGAGCCTCTGGGGCCAACGTCCTGACTTTC
TRBJ1-1,.,TRBV10-3,few,CAISESITEAFF,TGTGCCATCAGTGAGTCAATAACTGAAGCTTTCTTT
TRBJ2-6,TRBD2,TRBV10-3,few,CAISPAGGSGANVLTF,TGTGCCATCAGTCCCGCGGGGGGCTCTGGGGCCAACGTCCTGACTTTC
TRBJ1-5,TRBD1,TRBV4-1,.,CASSHLGDSGQPQHF,TGCGCCAGCAGCCATCTGGGGGACAGTGGGCAGCCCCAGCATTTT
TRBJ2-6,.,TRBV12-5,many,CASGLVSRQASGANVLTF,TGTGCTAGTGGTTTGGTGTCGAGACAGGCCTCTGGGGCCAACGTCCTGACTTTC
TRBJ2-1,.,TRBV7-9,many,CASSFPLKDEQFF,TGTGCCAGCAGCTTCCCCCTTAAAGATGAGCAGTTCTTC
TRBJ2-2,TRBD1,TRBV7-9,many,CASSLGTGKNTGELFF,TGTGCCAGCAGCTTAGGGACAGGGAAGAACACCGGGGAGCTGTTTTTT
TRBJ2-1,.,TRBV3-1,many,CASSLNPLPPANNEQFF,TGTGCCAGCAGCCTGAACCCCCTTCCACCGGCCAACAATGAGCAGTTCTTC
TRBJ2-3,TRBD2,TRBV7-3,.,CASSRSGGKDTQYF,TGTGCCAGCAGTCGTAGCGGGGGGAAAGATACGCAGTATTTT
TRBJ1-1,.,TRBV7-2,many,CASSAHMNTEAFF,TGTGCCAGCAGCGCGCATATGAACACTGAAGCTTTCTTT
TRBJ1-2,.,TRBV6-5,few,CASSYSRDYGSYGYTF,TGTGCCAGCAGTTACTCCCGGGACTACGGGAGCTATGGCTACACCTTC
TRBJ1-4,.,TRBV5-1,.,CASKFQAVADEKLFF,TGCGCCAGCAAATTCCAGGCCGTCGCTGATGAAAAACTGTTTTTT
TRBJ2-3,.,TRBV29-1,.,CSVLGRDTQYF,TGCAGCGTTTTAGGGCGAGATACGCAGTATTTT
TRBJ1-2,.,TRBV7-2,many,CASSSGTFWYGYTF,TGTGCCAGCAGCTCCGGGACCTTTTGGTATGGCTACACCTTC
TRBJ2-2,TRBD2,TRBV6-1,many,CASSELVVSGGLNTGELFF,TGTGCCAGCAGTGAACTGGTTGTGAGCGGGGGGCTGAACACCGGGGAGCTGTTTTTT
TRBJ2-5,TRBD1,TRBV19,few,CASSPRQGALRETQYF,TGTGCCAGTAGTCCCAGACAGGGGGCATTACGAGAGACCCAGTACTTC
TRBJ2-1,.,TRBV7-2,many,CASSSPRWGTSSYNEQFF,TGTGCCAGCAGCTCACCCCGGTGGGGAACTAGTTCTTACAATGAGCAGTTCTTC
TRBJ2-7,.,TRBV7-8,many,CASSGDWDHEQYF,TGTGCCAGCAGCGGGGACTGGGACCACGAGCAGTACTTC
TRBJ1-1,.,TRBV4-1,many,CASSQRGGNTEAFF,TGCGCCAGCAGCCAGAGGGGCGGGAACACTGAAGCTTTCTTT
TRBJ1-2,.,TRBV2,few,CASSEQGQNYGYTF,TGTGCCAGCAGTGAACAGGGTCAGAACTATGGCTACACCTTC
TRBJ2-7,.,TRBV7-2,many,CASSLQGGSYEQYF,TGTGCCAGCAGCTTACAGGGCGGTTCCTACGAGCAGTACTTC
TRBJ2-2,TRBD1,TRBV7-3,many,CASSPAATGGVTGELFF,TGTGCCAGCAGTCCTGCCGCGACAGGGGGAGTAACCGGGGAGCTGTTTTTT
TRBJ1-2,.,TRBV29-1,few,CSVGGIGYGYTF,TGCAGCGTGGGAGGGATAGGGTATGGCTACACCTTC
TRBJ2-2,.,TRBV24-1,few,CATSAYANTGELFF,TGTGCCACCAGCGCGTACGCGAACACCGGGGAGCTGTTTTTT
TRBJ1-3,.,TRBV29-1,few,CSVRSGNTIYF,TGCAGCGTCCGCTCTGGAAACACCATATATTTT
TRBJ2-2,TRBD1,TRBV25-1,few,CASSGAGGNTGELFF,TGTGCCAGCAGTGGGGCAGGGGGGAACACCGGGGAGCTGTTTTTT
TRBJ2-1,.,TRBV20-1,.,CSAQGTYNEQFF,TGCAGTGCTCAGGGCACCTACAATGAGCAGTTCTTC
TRBJ2-7,TRBD1,TRBV11-3,many,CASSQDRSTSYEQYF,TGTGCCAGCAGCCAGGACAGGTCCACCTCCTACGAGCAGTACTTC